A single sample gave rise to the 20 T cell receptor beta chains below, sequenced in a study of technical replicates of blood from a handful of donors. The assay was immunoSEQ multiplex PCR, and TCRdb's table has in-frame clones only and misses some. The sample lists approximately 95,000 clones, around 96% occurring once. Sequenced sample: T cells isolated from PBMCs. The receptors were gathered from a human donor in good health.

This clone was recorded once. The genes are TRBV28 and TRBJ1-5; 9 nucleotides line up with TRBD1. The CDR3 spans 13 residues. J was trimmed by 9 bases and V by 8 bases; bases with no gene match: 8. Germline values: CDR1 MDHEN, CDR2 SYDVKM. DNA for the CDR3: TGTGCCAGCGGCCAGACAGGGGGTTCGCCCCAGCATTTT. Protein sequence: CASGQTGGSPQHF.

This chain joins TRBV23-1 and TRBJ2-7, with TRBD1 matching 8 bases. TRBV23-1 is noted as an ORF with a role that remains uncertain. The CDR3 runs to 14 residues. Losses at the gene ends were 3 bases for V and 4 bases for J; bases not matched to a gene: 5. The DNA for the CDR3 is TGCGCCAGCAGTCAGCGGGACAGGTCTTACGAGCAGTACTTC. Its translation is CASSQRDRSYEQYF.

The J gene is TRBJ2-5, the V gene TRBV7-9; no reliable D call. Trimming stripped 1 base from V and 0 bases from J, with 9 bases between. From germline, CDR1 is SEHNR and CDR2 FQNEAQ (reference sequence). This CDR3 region has 15 residues. This CDR3 reads CASSLGRYNQETQYF. CDR3 coding DNA: TGTGCCAGCAGCTTAGGTCGGTATAACCAAGAGACCCAGTACTTC. The whole variable domain, remainder taken from reference TRBV7-9 and TRBJ2-5, is DTGVSQNPRHKITKRGQNVTFRCDPISEHNRLYWYRQTLGQGPEFLTYFQNEAQLEKSRLLSDRFSAERPKGSFSTLEIQRTEQGDSAMYLCASSLGRYNQETQYFGPGTRLLVL.

This clone came up once. The rearrangement links TRBV7-8 to TRBJ2-7, with a tentative D call TRBD2 (6 bases). The CDR3 covers 14 residues. The germline CDR1 and CDR2 sequences are SGHVS and FQNEAQ. Trimming left V 5 bases short and J 5 bases short, with 16 bases between. In DNA, the CDR3 is TGTGCCAGCAGCGCCCGACTAGGTAGGAACGAGCAGTACTTC. Residues: CASSARLGRNEQYF.

The rearrangement links TRBV7-8 to TRBJ1-1; 7 bases are a match to TRBD1. There are 16 residues in the CDR3. The V gene end was trimmed by 1 base and the J gene end by 7 bases; junction bases not matched to a gene: 12. Per germline, CDR1 SGHVS and CDR2 FQNEAQ. CDR3 amino acids: CASSLVTSGTANEAFF. In DNA form, the CDR3 reads TGTGCCAGCAGCTTAGTAACTTCCGGGACAGCTAATGAAGCTTTCTTT.

The chain uses TRBV2 and TRBJ1-5; the match to TRBD1 covers 10 bases. V trimming: 5 bases; J trimming: 0 bases; junction bases outside the gene matches: 4. CDR1 and CDR2 from the germline V gene are SNHLY and FYNNEI. The CDR3 consists of 16 residues. Here the CDR3 reads CASSPGQGYSNQPQHF. The CDR3 DNA sequence: TGTGCCAGCAGTCCGGGACAGGGGTATAGCAATCAGCCCCAGCATTTT.

This clone was observed once. The rearrangement uses TRBV28 and TRBJ2-7; a weak D match, TRBD1 (5 bases). Germline V gene data show CDR1 as MDHEN and CDR2 as SYDVKM. V was cut by 6 bases and J by 0 bases, with 15 bases left in between. The CDR3 spans 15 residues. Here the CDR3 DNA reads TGTGCCAGCAGCGATCCACAGGTGAGCTCCTACGAGCAGTACTTC. Translating it yields CASSDPQVSSYEQYF. The full variable domain, completed using reference TRBV28 and TRBJ2-7, is DVKVTQSSRYLVKRTGEKVFLECVQDMDHENMFWYRQDPGLGLRLIYFSYDVKMKEKGDIPEGYSVSREKKERFSLILESASTNQTSMYLCASSDPQVSSYEQYFGPGTRLTVT.

This rearrangement joins TRBV14 to TRBJ2-1; possibly TRBD2 for D (5 bases). This CDR3 is built from 16 residues. Trimming took 1 base from V and 2 from J, leaving 12 bases between them. Germline CDR1 reads SGHDN; CDR2 reads FVKESK. This CDR3 is CASSQGLAGTYNEQFF. Written as DNA, the CDR3 is TGTGCCAGCAGCCAAGGTCTGGCGGGTACCTACAATGAGCAGTTCTTC.

The chain employs TRBV30 and TRBJ2-7, with D possibly TRBD2 on 6 matching bases. This CDR3 is built from 14 residues. The V gene's germline CDR1 is GTSNPN and CDR2 SVGIG (reference sequence). The germline V and J ends were trimmed by 5 bases and 7 bases, with 21 bases remaining between them. The CDR3: CAWSRVGGVGEQYF. CDR3 in DNA: TGTGCCTGGTCGCGCGTGGGCGGGGTGGGGGAGCAGTACTTC.

This sequence joins TRBV2 and TRBJ2-1, with D maybe TRBD1 (6 bases). The germline CDR1 and CDR2 sequences are SNHLY and FYNNEI. V dropped 6 bases and J dropped 4 bases, with 16 bases sitting between them. This CDR3 is built from 15 residues. CDR3 sequence (DNA): TGTGCCAGCAGCGTTTGGGTGGGGGCGTACAATGAGCAGTTCTTC. Its translation is CASSVWVGAYNEQFF.

CDR3 sequence (DNA): TGTGCCAGCAGCCGCCCGGTAGCGGAGTCTGGGGCCAACGTCCTGACTTTC. Its protein product is CASSRPVAESGANVLTF. The V gene is TRBV5-4, the J gene TRBJ2-6; the D gene is possibly TRBD2 (6 bases). There are 17 residues in the CDR3. Germline-derived CDR1 and CDR2 are SGHNT and YYREEE (reference sequence). The V end lost 4 bases, the J end lost 1 base, and 15 bases lay between the germline ends.

This chain connects TRBV28 to TRBJ2-7; D may be TRBD1 (6 bases). CDR1 MDHEN and CDR2 SYDVKM come from the germline V gene. The CDR3 has 16 residues. Between the trimmed V and J ends, which lost 2 bases and 4 bases, there was a span of 18 bases. CDR3 DNA sequence: TGTGCCAGCAGTTTACCTTCACAGGGTGTAATATACGAGCAGTACTTC. It translates to CASSLPSQGVIYEQYF.

The chain joins TRBV29-1 to TRBJ2-7, with 8 positions matching TRBD1. J lost 1 base, V lost 5 bases, and 10 bases had no gene match. The length of the CDR3 is 15 residues. Germline values: CDR1 SQVTM, CDR2 ANQGSEA. The CDR3: CSVLGVQGVSYEQYF. DNA for the CDR3: TGCAGCGTTCTGGGGGTACAGGGGGTGTCCTACGAGCAGTACTTC.

The gene calls are TRBV25-1 and TRBJ1-1, with D possibly matching TRBD1 (5 bases). The CDR3 runs to 14 residues. Trimming took 6 bases from V and 1 from J, leaving 12 bases between them. Germline CDR1 is MGHDK and CDR2 is SYGVNS. The CDR3 spells CASSWGTTNTEAFF. CDR3 DNA: TGTGCCAGCAGCTGGGGCACCACGAACACTGAAGCTTTCTTT.

Details on this clone: The same CDR3 is also encoded by other DNA sequences in this sample. The chain uses TRBV7-9 and TRBJ1-1; no reliable D call. The germline V gene encodes CDR1 SEHNR and CDR2 FQNEAQ (reference sequence). The germline V and J ends were trimmed by 6 bases and 5 bases, with 13 bases remaining between them. This CDR3 contains 13 residues. The CDR3 sequence is CASSHSGGTEAFF. The CDR3 DNA is TGTGCCAGCAGTCACAGTGGAGGGACTGAAGCTTTCTTT.

The genes are TRBV6-6 and TRBJ1-1; no clear D gene. Germline V gene data show CDR1 as MNHNY and CDR2 as SVGAGI (reference sequence). The CDR3 loop spans 13 amino acids. V lost 6 bases and J lost 0, with 8 bases in between. The CDR3 loop reads CASSLGMNTEAFF. The DNA of the CDR3 is TGTGCCAGCAGCCTCGGGATGAACACTGAAGCTTTCTTT.

This clone was seen once. The chain uses TRBV4-1 and TRBJ2-1, with 8 bases matching TRBD2. V was pared by 4 bases and J by 5 bases, with 10 bases of the junction left unmatched. CDR1 is MGHRA and CDR2 is YSYEKL in the germline V gene. The CDR3 runs to 16 residues. CDR3 residues: CASSRGEGLANNEQFF. Here the CDR3 DNA reads TGCGCCAGCAGCCGAGGCGAAGGACTAGCAAACAATGAGCAGTTCTTC.

The J gene is TRBJ2-1, the V gene TRBV27; TRBD2 aligns across 14 bases. The CDR3 sequence is 15 residues long. The trim removed 5 bases at V and 8 bases at J, leaving 5 bases unmatched. Looked up from germline, CDR1 is MNHEY and CDR2 is SMNVEV (reference sequence). DNA of the CDR3: TGTGCCAGCAGTGGGACTAGCGGGAGTATGGATGAGCAGTTCTTC. Encoded protein: CASSGTSGSMDEQFF.

J is TRBJ2-7 and V is TRBV5-5; no definite D call. CDR1 and CDR2 from the germline V gene are SGHKS and YYEKEE (reference sequence). This CDR3 has 11 amino acids. V was clipped by 0 bases and J by 10 bases, with 8 bases between them. CDR3 DNA sequence: TGTGCCAGCAGCTTGGAGCTGGTACAGTACTTC. Protein sequence: CASSLELVQYF.

This chain joins TRBV28 and TRBJ2-5, with 9 positions matching TRBD1. From germline, CDR1 is MDHEN and CDR2 SYDVKM. This CDR3 region has 12 residues. V dropped 6 bases and J dropped 4; count of bases not matched to a gene: 0. The CDR3 sequence: CASRTGGETQYF. In DNA form, the CDR3 reads TGTGCCAGCAGGACAGGGGGAGAGACCCAGTACTTC. Full variable domain (missing parts from reference TRBV28 and TRBJ2-5): DVKVTQSSRYLVKRTGEKVFLECVQDMDHENMFWYRQDPGLGLRLIYFSYDVKMKEKGDIPEGYSVSREKKERFSLILESASTNQTSMYLCASRTGGETQYFGPGTRLLVL.